Described below is a single TCR beta chain sequence and its context. The table came from immunoSEQ multiplex PCR; TCRdb's copy has only in-frame clones and leaves some out. The sample lists some 80,000 clones; 87% were seen once. CDR1 and CDR2 from the germline V gene are MNHNY and SVGAGI (reference sequence). The CDR3 consists of 12 residues. V was cut by 8 bases and J by 8 bases, with 12 bases left in between. This specimen belongs to a study of blood T cell repertoires in COVID-19. Study summary: T cells, B-cell-depleted T cells, or PBMCs supplied cDNA or gDNA.

This rearrangement joins TRBV6-6 to TRBJ1-4; D uncertain. Sequencing was carried out using peripheral blood. The clonotype originates from a woman aged 45-65 years with active or convalescent COVID-19. CDR3 DNA: TGTGCCAGCGGGTCCCGAGGGGAAAAACTGTTTTTT. Translation: CASGSRGEKLFF.